The rows below give T cell receptor beta chains drawn from one sample of a study of cytomegalovirus exposure and HLA in healthy donors. This table comes from immunoSEQ multiplex PCR, and its TCRdb copy is limited to in-frame clones, with some not included. The sample has over 150,000 clones, around 83% seen once. Sequenced material: PBMCs. All receptors come from a man aged 25 to 45 in good health and CMV-seropositive. Both conserved end residues are part of each CDR3. The D gene is left open where the match is weak. The size entry is marked missing in some rows and otherwise reads once, few, many or a size class.

>TRBV4-2|NA|TRBJ1-2|TRBD1
CASSQRQGGSYGYTF
TGTGCCAGCAGCCAAAGACAGGGGGGAAGCTATGGCTACACCTTC
>TRBV12-5|NA|TRBJ2-1|TRBD2
CASGLVLGGSRAYNEQFF
TGTGCTAGTGGTTTGGTACTGGGCGGGAGTAGGGCCTACAATGAGCAGTTCTTC
>TRBV4-1|NA|TRBJ2-7|NA
CASSLRLVSYEQYF
TGCGCCAGCAGCCTGCGACTAGTTTCCTACGAGCAGTACTTC
>TRBV11-2|once|TRBJ2-1|TRBD2
CASRPVAGGFNEQFF
TGTGCCAGCCGACCGGTAGCGGGAGGGTTTAATGAGCAGTTCTTC
>TRBV7-2|NA|TRBJ2-3|NA
CASSFAGQRVGDTQYF
TGTGCCAGCAGCTTCGCGGGACAGAGAGTTGGAGATACGCAGTATTTT
>TRBV30|NA|TRBJ2-7|TRBD2
CAWSRGSPYEQYF
TGTGCCTGGAGTCGCGGGAGCCCCTACGAGCAGTACTTC
>TRBV2|NA|TRBJ1-2|TRBD1
CASSEGQYYGYTF
TGTGCCAGCAGTGAGGGACAGTACTATGGCTACACCTTC
>TRBV6-5|NA|TRBJ2-7|NA
CASSLNEDTSYEQYF
TGTGCCAGCAGCCTCAATGAGGACACTTCCTACGAGCAGTACTTC
>TRBV28|NA|TRBJ1-2|TRBD1
CASSPIPTGGSGYTF
TGTGCCAGCAGCCCTATACCTACAGGGGGCAGCGGCTACACCTTC
>TRBV18|NA|TRBJ2-5|NA
CASSDRMAGTGETQYF
TGTGCCAGCTCAGACCGGATGGCGGGAACGGGAGAGACCCAGTACTTC
>TRBV7-9|NA|TRBJ1-2|TRBD1
CSSSLVGDRASGYTF
TGTTCCAGCAGCTTAGTTGGGGACAGGGCCTCTGGCTACACCTTC
>TRBV6-5|few|TRBJ2-6|NA
CASSYSLSGANVLTF
TGTGCCAGCAGTTACTCCCTCTCTGGGGCCAACGTCCTGACTTTC